This T cell receptor (beta chain) was recovered during a study of CD8 T cells in ankylosing spondylitis. CDR3 length: 16 residues. V lost 4 bases and J lost 7; bases outside the gene matches: 10. The germline gives CDR1 MNHEY, CDR2 SMNVEV (reference sequence). TCRdb itself ran the 5' RACE reads through MiXCR, one entry per CDR3 protein. Of 340,000 or so distinct CDR3 sequences in the sample, roughly 14% are singletons; the top ten hold 0.95% to 1.4%. This TCR derives from a male donor with ankylosing spondylitis or in good health (not recorded which). The chain has TRBV27 and TRBJ2-5; 12 bases map to TRBD2. Input material: blood, either unsorted or a sorted T cell fraction (not recorded which). This CDR3 is CASSSGLAGSLGTQYF. For the CDR3, the DNA is TGTGCCAGCAGTTCCGGACTAGCGGGGTCATTGGGGACCCAGTACTTC.